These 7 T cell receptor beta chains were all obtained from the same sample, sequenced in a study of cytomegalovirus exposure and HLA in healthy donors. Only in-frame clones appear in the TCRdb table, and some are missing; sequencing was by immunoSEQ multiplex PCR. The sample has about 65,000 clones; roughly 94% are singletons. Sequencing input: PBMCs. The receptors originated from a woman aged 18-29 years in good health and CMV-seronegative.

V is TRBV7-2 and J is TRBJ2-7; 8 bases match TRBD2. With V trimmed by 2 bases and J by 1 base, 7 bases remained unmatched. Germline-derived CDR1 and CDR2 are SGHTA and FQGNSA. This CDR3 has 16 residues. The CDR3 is CASSLFGLAGSYEQYF. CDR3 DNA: TGTGCCAGCAGCTTATTCGGCTTAGCGGGGTCCTACGAGCAGTACTTC.

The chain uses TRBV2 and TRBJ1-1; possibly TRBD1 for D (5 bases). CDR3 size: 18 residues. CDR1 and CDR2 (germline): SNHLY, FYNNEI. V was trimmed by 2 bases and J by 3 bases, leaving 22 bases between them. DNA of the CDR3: TGTGCCAGCAGTGAATGGGGGGACCAGGTGCCCCTCCACACTGAAGCTTTCTTT. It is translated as CASSEWGDQVPLHTEAFF.

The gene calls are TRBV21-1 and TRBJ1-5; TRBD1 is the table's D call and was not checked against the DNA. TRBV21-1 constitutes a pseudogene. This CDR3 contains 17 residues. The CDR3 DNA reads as TGTGCCAGCAGCCGTGGACAGGGGATGTCAAGCAATCAGCCCCAGCATTTT. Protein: CASSRGQGMSSNQPQHF.

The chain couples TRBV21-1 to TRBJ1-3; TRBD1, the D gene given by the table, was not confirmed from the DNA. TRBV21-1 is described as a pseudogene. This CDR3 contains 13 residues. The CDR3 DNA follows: TGTGCCAGCAGCAAAGCGCAGGAAAACACCATATATTTT. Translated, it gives CASSKAQENTIYF.

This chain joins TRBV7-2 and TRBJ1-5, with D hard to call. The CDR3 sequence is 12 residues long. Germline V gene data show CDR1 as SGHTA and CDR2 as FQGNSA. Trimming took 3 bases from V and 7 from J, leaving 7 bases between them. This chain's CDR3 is CASSFGEQPQHF. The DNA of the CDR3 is TGTGCCAGCAGCTTCGGTGAACAGCCCCAGCATTTT.

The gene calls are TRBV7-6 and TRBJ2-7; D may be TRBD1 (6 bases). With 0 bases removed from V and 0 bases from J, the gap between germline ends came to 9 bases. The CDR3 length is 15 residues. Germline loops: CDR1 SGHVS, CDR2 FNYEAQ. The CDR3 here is CASSLALGHSYEQYF. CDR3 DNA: TGTGCCAGCAGCTTAGCCCTGGGACACTCCTACGAGCAGTACTTC.

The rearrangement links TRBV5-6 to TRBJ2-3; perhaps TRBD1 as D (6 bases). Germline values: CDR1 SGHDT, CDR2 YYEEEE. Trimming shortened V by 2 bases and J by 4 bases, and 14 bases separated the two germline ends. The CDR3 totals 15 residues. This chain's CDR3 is CASSFTGLGPDTQYF. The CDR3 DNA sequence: TGTGCCAGCAGCTTCACAGGGCTAGGGCCAGATACGCAGTATTTT.